Listed here is a single TCR beta chain. This PCR relied on a set of 60 Vbeta primers and 13 Jbeta primers. This table comes from immunoSEQ multiplex PCR, and its TCRdb copy is limited to in-frame clones, with some not included. Here the sample spans about 190,000 clones, around 79% being singletons. The entry originates in a study of cytomegalovirus exposure and HLA in healthy donors. Study details: Out of fewer than 500 genotyped donors, less than 85% belonged to the Caucasian-associated ancestry cluster.

The CDR3 totals 17 residues. Germline CDR1 reads KGHSH; CDR2 reads LQKENI. After removal of 5 bases from V and 8 bases from J, the junction contained 13 bases not matched to a gene. Source material: PBMCs. This sequence joins TRBV18 and TRBJ2-1, with 12 bases that match TRBD2. This clonotype originated in a woman under 30 in good health and CMV-seronegative. As DNA, the CDR3 is TGTGCCAGCTCATCTATTAGACTAGCGGGAGCCGAGGATGAGCAGTTCTTC. Translating gives CASSSIRLAGAEDEQFF.